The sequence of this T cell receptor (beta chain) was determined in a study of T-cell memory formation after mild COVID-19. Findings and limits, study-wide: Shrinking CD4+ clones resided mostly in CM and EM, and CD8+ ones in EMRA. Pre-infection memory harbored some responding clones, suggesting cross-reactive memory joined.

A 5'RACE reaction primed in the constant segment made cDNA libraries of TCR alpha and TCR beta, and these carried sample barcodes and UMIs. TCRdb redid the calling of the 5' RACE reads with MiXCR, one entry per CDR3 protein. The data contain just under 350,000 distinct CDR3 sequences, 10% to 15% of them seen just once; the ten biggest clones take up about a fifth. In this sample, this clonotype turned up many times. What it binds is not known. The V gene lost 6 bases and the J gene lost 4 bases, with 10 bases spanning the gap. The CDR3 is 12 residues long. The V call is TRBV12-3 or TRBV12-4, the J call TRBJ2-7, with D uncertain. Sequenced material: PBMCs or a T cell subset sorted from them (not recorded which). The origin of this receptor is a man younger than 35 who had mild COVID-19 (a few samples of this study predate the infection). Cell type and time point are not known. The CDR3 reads CASSPNSYEQYF. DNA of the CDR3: TGTGCCAGCAGCCCTAACTCTTACGAGCAGTACTTC.